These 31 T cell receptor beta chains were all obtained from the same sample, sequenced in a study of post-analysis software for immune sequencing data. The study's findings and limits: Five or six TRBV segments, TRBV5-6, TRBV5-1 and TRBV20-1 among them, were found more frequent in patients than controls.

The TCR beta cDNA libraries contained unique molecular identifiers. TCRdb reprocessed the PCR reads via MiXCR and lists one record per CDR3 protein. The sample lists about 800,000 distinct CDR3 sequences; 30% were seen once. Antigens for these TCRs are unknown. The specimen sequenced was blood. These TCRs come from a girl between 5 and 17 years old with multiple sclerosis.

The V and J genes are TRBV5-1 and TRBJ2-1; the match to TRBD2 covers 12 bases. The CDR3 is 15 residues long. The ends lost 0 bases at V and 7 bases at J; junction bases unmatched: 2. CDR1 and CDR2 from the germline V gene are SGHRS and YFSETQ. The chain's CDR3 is CASSLETSGRNEQFF. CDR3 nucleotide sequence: TGCGCCAGCAGCTTGGAAACTAGCGGGAGGAATGAGCAGTTCTTC.

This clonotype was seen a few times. The DNA of the CDR3 is TGTGCCAGCAGCCAACAGGGACTCCTAGGGGATACGCAGTATTTT. As protein: CASSQQGLLGDTQYF. This chain uses TRBV3-1 with TRBJ2-3, with D possibly matching TRBD2 (6 bases). Germline assignment: CDR1 LGHDT and CDR2 YNNKEL (reference sequence). V was pared by 2 bases and J by 6 bases, with 15 bases between. There are 15 residues in the CDR3.

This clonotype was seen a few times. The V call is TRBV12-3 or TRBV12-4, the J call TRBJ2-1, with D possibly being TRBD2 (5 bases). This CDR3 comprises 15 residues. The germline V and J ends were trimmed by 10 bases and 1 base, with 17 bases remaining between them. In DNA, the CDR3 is TGTGCCACCCGATTGAGGGCGGGTTCCTACAATGAGCAGTTCTTC. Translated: CATRLRAGSYNEQFF.

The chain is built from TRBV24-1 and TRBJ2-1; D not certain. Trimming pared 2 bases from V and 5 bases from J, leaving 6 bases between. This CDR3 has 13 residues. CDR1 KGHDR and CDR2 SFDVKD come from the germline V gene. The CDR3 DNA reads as TGTGCCACCAGTGATTCCCCAGACAATGAGCAGTTCTTC. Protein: CATSDSPDNEQFF.

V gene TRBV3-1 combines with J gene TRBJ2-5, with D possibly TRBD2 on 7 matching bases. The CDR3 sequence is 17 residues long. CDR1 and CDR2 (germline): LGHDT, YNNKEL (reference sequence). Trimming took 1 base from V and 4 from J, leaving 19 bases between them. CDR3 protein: CASSQVGGKQGRETQYF. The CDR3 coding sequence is TGTGCCAGCAGCCAAGTCGGGGGGAAACAGGGAAGAGAGACCCAGTACTTC.

CDR3 sequence: CASSVYQGLAGTGELFF. CDR3 nucleotide sequence: TGTGCCAGCAGCGTATACCAGGGACTAGCGGGAACCGGGGAGCTGTTTTTT. The chain combines TRBV14 with TRBJ2-2, with 13 positions matching TRBD2. CDR1 and CDR2 from the germline V gene are SGHDN and FVKESK. The V segment lost 5 bases and the J segment 5 bases; nucleotides outside the gene matches: 8. The CDR3 totals 17 residues.

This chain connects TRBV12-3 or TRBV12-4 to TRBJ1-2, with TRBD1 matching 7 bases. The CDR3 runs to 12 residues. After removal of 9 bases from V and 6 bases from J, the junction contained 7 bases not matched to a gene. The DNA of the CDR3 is TGTGCCAGTAAACAGGGGTTCGATGGCTACACCTTC. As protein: CASKQGFDGYTF.

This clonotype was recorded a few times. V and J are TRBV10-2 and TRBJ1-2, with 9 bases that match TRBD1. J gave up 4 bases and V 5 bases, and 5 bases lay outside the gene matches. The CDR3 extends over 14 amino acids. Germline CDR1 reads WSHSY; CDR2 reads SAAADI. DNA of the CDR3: TGCGCCAGCAGTAACACGGGACAGGGCTATGGCTACACCTTC. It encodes CASSNTGQGYGYTF.

As DNA, the CDR3 is TGCAGTGCTACGACTGCTAGCTACGAGCAGTACTTC. This codes for CSATTASYEQYF. The chain is built from TRBV20-1 and TRBJ2-7; D is uncertain. Germline V gene lookup returns CDR1 DFQATT and CDR2 SNEGSKA (reference sequence). The CDR3 has 12 residues. V was pared by 4 bases and J by 3 bases, with 10 bases between.

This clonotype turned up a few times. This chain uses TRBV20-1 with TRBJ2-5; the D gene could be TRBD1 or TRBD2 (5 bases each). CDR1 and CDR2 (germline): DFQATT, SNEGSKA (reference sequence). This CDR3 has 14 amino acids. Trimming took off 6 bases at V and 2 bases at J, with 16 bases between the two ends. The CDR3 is CSAATGRIQETQYF. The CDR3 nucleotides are TGCAGTGCCGCCACGGGACGGATACAAGAGACCCAGTACTTC.

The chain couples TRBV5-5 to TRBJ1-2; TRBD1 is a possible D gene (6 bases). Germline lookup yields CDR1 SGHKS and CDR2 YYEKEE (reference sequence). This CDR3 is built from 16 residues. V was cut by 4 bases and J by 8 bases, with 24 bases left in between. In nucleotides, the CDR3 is TGTGCCAGCAGCCTTAGGCCTCTTGAGGGGGATGGCGGCTACACCTTC. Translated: CASSLRPLEGDGGYTF.

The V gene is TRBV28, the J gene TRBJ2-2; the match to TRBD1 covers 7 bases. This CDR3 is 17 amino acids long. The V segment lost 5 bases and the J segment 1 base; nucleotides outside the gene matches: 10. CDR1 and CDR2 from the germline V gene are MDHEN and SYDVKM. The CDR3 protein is CASSPSGQTGNTGELFF. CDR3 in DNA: TGTGCCAGCAGTCCGTCGGGACAGACTGGGAACACCGGGGAGCTGTTTTTT.

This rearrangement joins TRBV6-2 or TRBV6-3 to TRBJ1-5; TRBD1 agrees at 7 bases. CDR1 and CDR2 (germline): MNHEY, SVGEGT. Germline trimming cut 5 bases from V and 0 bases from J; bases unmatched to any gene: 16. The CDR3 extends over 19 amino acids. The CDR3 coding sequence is TGTGCCAGCAGTCACCTTATGGGACAGCCAAGTTATAGCAATCAGCCCCAGCATTTT. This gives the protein CASSHLMGQPSYSNQPQHF.

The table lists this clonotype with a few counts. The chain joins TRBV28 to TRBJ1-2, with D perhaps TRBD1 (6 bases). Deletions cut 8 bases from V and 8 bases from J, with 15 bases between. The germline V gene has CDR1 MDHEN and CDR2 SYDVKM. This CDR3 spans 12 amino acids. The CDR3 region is CASEGQPRGYTF. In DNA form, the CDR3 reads TGTGCCAGCGAAGGACAGCCGAGGGGCTACACCTTC.

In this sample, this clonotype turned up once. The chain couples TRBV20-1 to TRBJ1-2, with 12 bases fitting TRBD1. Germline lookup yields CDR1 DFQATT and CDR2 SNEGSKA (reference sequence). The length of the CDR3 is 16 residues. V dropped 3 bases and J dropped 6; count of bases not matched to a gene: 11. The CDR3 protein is CSASKGQGARVDGYTF. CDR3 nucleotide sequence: TGCAGTGCTAGTAAGGGACAGGGGGCGCGGGTTGATGGCTACACCTTC.

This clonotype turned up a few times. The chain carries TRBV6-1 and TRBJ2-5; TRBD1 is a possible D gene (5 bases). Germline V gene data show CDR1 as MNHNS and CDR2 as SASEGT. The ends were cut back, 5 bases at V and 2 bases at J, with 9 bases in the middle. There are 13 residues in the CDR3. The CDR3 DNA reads TGTGCCAGCAGTACGAGACAGCAAGAGACCCAGTACTTC. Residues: CASSTRQQETQYF.

CDR3 protein: CASSWRPRAIFIGYTF. The CDR3 DNA follows: TGTGCCAGCAGCTGGCGTCCACGGGCCATCTTTATAGGCTACACCTTC. The chain carries TRBV7-2 and TRBJ1-2, with no clear D. The CDR3 has 16 residues. V lost 4 bases, J lost 8 bases, and 23 bases lay in between. Germline lookup yields CDR1 SGHTA and CDR2 FQGNSA. Supplemented by reference TRBV7-2 and TRBJ1-2, the full variable domain reads GAGVSQSPSNKVTEKGKDVELRCDPISGHTALYWYRQSLGQGLEFLIYFQGNSAPDKSGLPSDRFSAERTGGSVSTLTIQRTQQEDSAVYLCASSWRPRAIFIGYTFGSGTRLTVV.

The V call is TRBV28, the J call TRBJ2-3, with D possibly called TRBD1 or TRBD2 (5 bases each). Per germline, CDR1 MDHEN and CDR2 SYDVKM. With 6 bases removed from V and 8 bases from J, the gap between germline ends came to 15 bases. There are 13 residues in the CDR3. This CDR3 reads CASSSLGRVTQYF. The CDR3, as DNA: TGTGCCAGCAGCTCCCTGGGACGGGTTACGCAGTATTTT.

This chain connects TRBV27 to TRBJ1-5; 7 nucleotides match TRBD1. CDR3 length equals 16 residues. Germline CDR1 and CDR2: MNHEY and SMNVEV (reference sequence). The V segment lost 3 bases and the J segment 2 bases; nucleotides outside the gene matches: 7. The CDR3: CASSFYRGRGNQPQHF. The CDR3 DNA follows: TGTGCCAGCAGTTTCTACAGGGGTCGCGGCAATCAGCCCCAGCATTTT.

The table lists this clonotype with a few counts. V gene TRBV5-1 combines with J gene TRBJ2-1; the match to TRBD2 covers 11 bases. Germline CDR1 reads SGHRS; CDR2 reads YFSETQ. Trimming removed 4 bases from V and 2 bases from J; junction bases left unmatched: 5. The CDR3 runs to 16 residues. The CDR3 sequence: CASSISTSGTYNEQFF. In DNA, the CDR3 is TGCGCCAGCAGCATATCGACTAGCGGGACCTACAATGAGCAGTTCTTC.

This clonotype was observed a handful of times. CDR3 protein: CASSLTRQGGGEQYF. CDR3 bases: TGTGCCAGCAGCTTAACGAGACAGGGAGGGGGCGAGCAGTACTTC. The rearrangement uses TRBV7-2 and TRBJ2-7; tentatively, D is TRBD1 or TRBD2 (7 bases each). The germline V gene has CDR1 SGHTA and CDR2 FQGNSA. The CDR3 is 15 amino acids. The V end was cut by 2 bases, the J end by 6 bases, with 17 bases between.

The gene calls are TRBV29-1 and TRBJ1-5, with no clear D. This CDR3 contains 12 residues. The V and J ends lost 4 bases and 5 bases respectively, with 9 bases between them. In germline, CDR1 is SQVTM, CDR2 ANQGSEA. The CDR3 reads CSVGFPDQPQHF. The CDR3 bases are TGCAGCGTTGGTTTTCCAGATCAGCCCCAGCATTTT.

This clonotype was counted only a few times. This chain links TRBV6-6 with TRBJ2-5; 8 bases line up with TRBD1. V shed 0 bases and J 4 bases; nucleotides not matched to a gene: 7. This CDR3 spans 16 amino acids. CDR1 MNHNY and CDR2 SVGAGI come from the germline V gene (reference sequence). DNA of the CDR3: TGTGCCAGCAGTTACTCTGGAGGACAGGGAGGAGAGACCCAGTACTTC. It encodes CASSYSGGQGGETQYF.

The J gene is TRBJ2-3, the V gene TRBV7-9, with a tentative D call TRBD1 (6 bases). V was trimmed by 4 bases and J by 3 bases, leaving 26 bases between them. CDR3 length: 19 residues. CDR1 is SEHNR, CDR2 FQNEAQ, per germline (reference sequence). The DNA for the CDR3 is TGTGCCAGCAGCTCGAGAGGGTTCCCTACAGGGATCACTACAGATACGCAGTATTTT. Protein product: CASSSRGFPTGITTDTQYF.

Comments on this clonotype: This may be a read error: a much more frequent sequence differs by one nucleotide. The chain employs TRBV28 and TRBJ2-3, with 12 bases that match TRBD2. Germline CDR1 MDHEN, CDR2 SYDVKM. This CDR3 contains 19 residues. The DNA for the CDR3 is TGTGCCAACAGTTTTCAGGCTAGCGGGAGGGCAGTTCGGACAGATACGCAGTATTTT. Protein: CANSFQASGRAVRTDTQYF.

CDR3 nucleotide sequence: TGCAGTGCTCCTTCTAGCGGGCAGGGGCAGTACTTC. Protein: CSAPSSGQGQYF. The V call is TRBV20-1, the J call TRBJ2-7; 8 bases match TRBD2. This CDR3 region has 12 residues. CDR1 and CDR2 from the germline V gene are DFQATT and SNEGSKA (reference sequence). Trimming took 5 bases from V and 9 from J; bases not matched to a gene: 9.

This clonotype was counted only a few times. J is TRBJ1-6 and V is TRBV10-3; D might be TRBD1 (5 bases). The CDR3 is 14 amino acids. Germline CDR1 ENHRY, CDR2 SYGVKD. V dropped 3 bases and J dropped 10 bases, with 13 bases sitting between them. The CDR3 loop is CAISDQGPGSPLHF. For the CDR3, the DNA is TGTGCCATCAGTGACCAGGGTCCTGGGTCACCCCTCCACTTT.

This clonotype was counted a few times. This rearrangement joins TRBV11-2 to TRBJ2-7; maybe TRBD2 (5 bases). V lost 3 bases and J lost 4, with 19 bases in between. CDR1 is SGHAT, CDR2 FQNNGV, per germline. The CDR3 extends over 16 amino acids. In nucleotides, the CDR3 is TGTGCCAGCAGCTTCGAGGGTATATCAAAACCTTACGAGCAGTACTTC. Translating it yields CASSFEGISKPYEQYF.

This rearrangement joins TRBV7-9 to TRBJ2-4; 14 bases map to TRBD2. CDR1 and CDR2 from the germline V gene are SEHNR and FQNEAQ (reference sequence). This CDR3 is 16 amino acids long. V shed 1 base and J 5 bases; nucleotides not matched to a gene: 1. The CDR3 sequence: CASSLVTSGGENIQYF. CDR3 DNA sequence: TGTGCCAGCAGCTTAGTGACTAGCGGGGGGGAAAACATTCAGTACTTC.

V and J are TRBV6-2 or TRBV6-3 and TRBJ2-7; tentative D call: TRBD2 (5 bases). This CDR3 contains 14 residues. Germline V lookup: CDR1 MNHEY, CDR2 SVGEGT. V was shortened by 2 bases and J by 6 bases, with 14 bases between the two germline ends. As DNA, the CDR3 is TGTGCCAGCAGTTACGCCGGAGGAAACTCCGAGCAGTACTTC. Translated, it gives CASSYAGGNSEQYF.

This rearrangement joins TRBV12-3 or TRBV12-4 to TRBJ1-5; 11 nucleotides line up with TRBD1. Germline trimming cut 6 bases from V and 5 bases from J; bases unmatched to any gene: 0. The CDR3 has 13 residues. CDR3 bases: TGTGCCAGCAGGGGACAGGGGGATCAGCCCCAGCATTTT. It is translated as CASRGQGDQPQHF.